The 32 T cell receptor beta chains below come from one sample, sequenced in a study of tumor and adjacent non-tumor tissue in lung cancer. Three rounds of nested PCR, following a modified ARM-PCR protocol, produced the TCRbeta library. TCRdb re-analysed the multiplex PCR reads in MiXCR, keeping a single row per CDR3 protein. The sample lists over 110,000 distinct CDR3 sequences, around two thirds occurring once. The template was RNA from unsorted bulk tissue. Source material: lung tumor tissue. The origin of the receptors is a man in his 60s with small cell lung cancer.

Concerning this clonotype: The junction differs from germline at one of its ends, possibly a read error. The gene calls are TRBV12-3 or TRBV12-4 and TRBJ1-1; D gene ambiguous. CDR3 size: 15 residues. Here the CDR3 DNA reads TGTGTCAGCAGTGGTCCGGGATACGATTACACTGAAGCTTTCTTT. This translates into CVSSGPGYDYTEAFF.

In its sample, this clonotype was seen once. No conserved phenylalanine or tryptophan is present at the end of the CDR3, so a read error is the likely explanation. This chain uses TRBV20-1 with TRBJ2-7, with TRBD1 identical over 8 bases. CDR3 size: 15 residues. Per the germline V gene, CDR1 is DFQATT and CDR2 is SNEGSKA (reference sequence). Here the CDR3 reads CSARDMTGDSYGQYS. CDR3 DNA sequence: TGCAGTGCTAGAGACATGACAGGGGACTCCTACGGGCAGTACTCC.

V gene TRBV11-3 combines with J gene TRBJ2-1; the match to TRBD2 covers 11 bases. Germline CDR1 and CDR2: SGHNT and YENEEA. The CDR3 has 17 amino acids. V gave up 7 bases and J gave up 4 bases; unmatched junction bases: 12. In DNA, the CDR3 is TGTGCCAGCACCTCGGGACTAGCGGTAGGGCCATACAATGAGCAGTTCTTC. Amino acid sequence: CASTSGLAVGPYNEQFF.

The chain carries TRBV9 and TRBJ2-3, with TRBD2 matching 10 bases. The CDR3 covers 17 residues. The germline V gene encodes CDR1 SGDLS and CDR2 YYNGEE. Losses at the gene ends were 4 bases for V and 2 bases for J; bases not matched to a gene: 10. The CDR3 loop is CASSPIAGGHFTDTQYF. Here the CDR3 DNA reads TGTGCCAGCAGCCCAATAGCGGGAGGCCACTTCACAGATACGCAGTATTTT.

On this clonotype: One junction end does not reproduce the germline sequence, and a read error may be involved. The chain combines TRBV20-1 with TRBJ1-1; TRBD1 is a possible D gene (5 bases). CDR1 and CDR2 from the germline V gene are DFQATT and SNEGSKA (reference sequence). The CDR3 is 13 residues long. The CDR3 sequence: CNAQGGIDTEAFF. The CDR3 DNA follows: TGCAATGCTCAGGGAGGCATAGACACTGAAGCCTTCTTT.

The V and J genes are TRBV11-2 and TRBJ2-7; D call uncertain. Per germline, CDR1 SGHAT and CDR2 FQNNGV. The CDR3 is made up of 14 amino acids. The CDR3 sequence: CASSLDPWSNEQYV. The CDR3, as DNA: TGTGCCAGCAGCCTAGATCCCTGGAGCAACGAGCAGTACGTC.

This clonotype was observed a handful of times. A clone one base away is much larger, so this may be a read error. The V call is TRBV20-1, the J call TRBJ2-7; D is undetermined. The CDR3 is made up of 14 amino acids. The germline V and J ends were trimmed by 8 bases and 4 bases, with 21 bases remaining between them. The germline V gene has CDR1 DFQATT and CDR2 SNEGSKA (reference sequence). Here the CDR3 reads CSTLRPKGAYEQYF. The CDR3 region has the DNA TGCAGTACTCTAAGACCAAAAGGAGCATACGAGCAGTACTTC.

Comments on this clonotype: This may come from a read error, since a much larger clone is one base off. For the CDR3, the DNA is TGCGCCAGCACCGATCCTAGCCGTAACACCGGGGAGCTGTTTTTT. Translating it yields CASTDPSRNTGELFF. The chain has TRBV4-1 and TRBJ2-2, with TRBD2 as a possible D gene (5 bases). Germline V gene sequence: CDR1 MGHRA, CDR2 YSYEKL. V shed 7 bases and J shed 2 bases, with 14 bases lying between them. The CDR3 extends over 15 amino acids.

In regard to this clonotype: A clone one base away is much larger, so this may be a read error. This chain connects TRBV6-5 to TRBJ1-5; D uncertain. Trimming left V 7 bases short and J 0 bases short, with 13 bases between. The CDR3 extends over 15 amino acids. CDR1 and CDR2 (germline): MNHEY, SVGAGI. The CDR3 reads CASNFAQYSNQPQHF. CDR3 nucleotide sequence: TGTGCCAGCAATTTCGCACAGTATAGCAATCAGCCCCAGCATTTT.

The chain has TRBV11-3 and TRBJ2-1; D not certain. Trimming stripped 9 bases from V and 4 bases from J, with 16 bases between. Germline V gene sequence: CDR1 SGHNT, CDR2 YENEEA. CDR3 size: 14 residues. CDR3 DNA sequence: TGTGCCAGAGGCTTAGGTGCGGCTTACAATGAGCAGTTCTTC. Its protein product is CARGLGAAYNEQFF.

This clonotype has at least ten counts. This sequence joins TRBV20-1 and TRBJ2-1; TRBD2 matches at 10 bases. The germline V gene has CDR1 DFQATT and CDR2 SNEGSKA (reference sequence). The CDR3 consists of 17 residues. Trimming at V came to 3 bases and at J to 9 bases, leaving 17 bases not matched to a gene. In DNA form, the CDR3 reads TGCAGTGCTAGTCGGACTAGCGGTCCCGGGAGGGTGGGTGAGCAGTTCTTC. Translated, it gives CSASRTSGPGRVGEQFF.

This rearrangement joins TRBV29-1 to TRBJ1-1, with unresolved D. The CDR3 spans 13 residues. V shed 6 bases and J shed 5 bases, with 16 bases lying between them. In germline, CDR1 is SQVTM, CDR2 ANQGSEA. The CDR3 sequence is CSVAPQHGTEAFF. CDR3 sequence (DNA): TGCAGCGTCGCCCCCCAACATGGGACTGAAGCTTTCTTT.

Concerning this clonotype: The junction and the germline gene differ at one end; a read error may be behind it. The chain combines TRBV20-1 with TRBJ2-3; tentatively, D is TRBD1 (5 bases). Germline V gene data show CDR1 as DFQATT and CDR2 as SNEGSKA (reference sequence). The CDR3 totals 13 residues. The CDR3 DNA reads TGCAGTGCTGCTCGGCGGTTGACAGATATGCAGTATTTT. This codes for CSAARRLTDMQYF.

Details on this clonotype: A much larger clone differs from this one at a single base, so this may be a read error. CDR3 loop: CASSLGGQRNNIQYF. CDR3 sequence (DNA): TGCGCCAGCAGCTTGGGGGGACAGCGAAATAACATTCAGTACTTC. J is TRBJ2-4 and V is TRBV5-1, with 7 bases aligning to TRBD1. V lost 0 bases to trimming and J lost 7 bases; unmatched junction nucleotides: 7. This CDR3 region has 15 residues. CDR1 and CDR2 (germline): SGHRS, YFSETQ. Full variable domain (missing parts from reference TRBV5-1 and TRBJ2-4): KAGVTQTPRYLIKTRGQQVTLSCSPISGHRSVSWYQQTPGQGLQFLFEYFSETQRNKGNFPGRFSGRQFSNSRSEMNVSTLELGDSALYLCASSLGGQRNNIQYFGAGTRLSVL.

This clonotype appeared a few times. This chain connects TRBV20-1 to TRBJ2-3; 8 positions match TRBD1. CDR1 DFQATT and CDR2 SNEGSKA come from the germline V gene (reference sequence). V shed 0 bases, J shed 0 bases, and the junction held 5 bases outside the gene matches. The CDR3 consists of 16 residues. The CDR3 reads CSARDEWTGSTDTQYF. CDR3 coding DNA: TGCAGTGCTAGAGATGAATGGACAGGGAGCACAGATACGCAGTATTTT.

This clonotype has a count of ten or more. This sequence joins TRBV6-1 and TRBJ2-3; 7 bases fit TRBD1. The CDR3 totals 14 residues. Trimming cost V 7 bases and J 6 bases; bases outside gene matches: 10. CDR1 and CDR2 (germline): MNHNS, SASEGT. This CDR3 reads CASIRGSEADTQYF. The CDR3 DNA reads TGTGCCAGCATCAGGGGGAGTGAGGCGGATACGCAGTATTTT.

In this sample, this clonotype turned up many times. The chain is built from TRBV13 and TRBJ2-5; the match to TRBD1 covers 10 bases. The CDR3 loop spans 15 amino acids. V lost 7 bases and J lost 5; bases outside the gene matches: 10. Germline lookup yields CDR1 PRHDT and CDR2 FYEKMQ (reference sequence). The CDR3: CASTRLTGGAETQYF. The CDR3 region has the DNA TGTGCCAGCACAAGACTGACAGGGGGCGCGGAGACCCAGTACTTC.

V gene TRBV4-2 combines with J gene TRBJ1-2, with a tentative D call TRBD1 (5 bases). The CDR3 is 14 amino acids. CDR1 and CDR2 (germline): LGHNA, YNFKEQ. The V end lost 5 bases, the J end lost 4 bases, and 14 bases lay between the germline ends. CDR3 sequence (DNA): TGTGCCAGCAGCGAAGCTGGGGACCCCTATGGCTACACCTTC. Translated: CASSEAGDPYGYTF.

Only a few counts were recorded for this clonotype. The CDR3 DNA is TGTGCCAGCAGCCCTCAAGGGCTAGCGGGAGGTGGTACGCAGTATTTT. Encoded protein: CASSPQGLAGGGTQYF. The gene calls are TRBV7-8 and TRBJ2-3; 11 positions agree with TRBD2. With 5 bases clipped from V and 8 bases from J, the junction kept 12 bases outside the gene matches. CDR3 size: 16 residues. Germline assignment: CDR1 SGHVS and CDR2 FQNEAQ.

Regarding this clonotype: Relative to the germline gene, one junction end is altered; a read error may explain this. CDR3 nucleotides: TGCGCCAGCAGCTTGGGACAGGGGACTTCTAACTATGGCTACGCCTTC. Amino acid sequence: CASSLGQGTSNYGYAF. The chain joins TRBV5-1 to TRBJ1-2; 8 bases match TRBD1. From germline, CDR1 is SGHRS and CDR2 YFSETQ. This CDR3 comprises 16 residues.

In regard to this clonotype: The junction departs from the called germline gene at one end, perhaps through a read error. V gene TRBV4-1 combines with J gene TRBJ2-1; TRBD1 matches at 8 bases. The length of the CDR3 is 15 residues. CDR1 MGHRA and CDR2 YSYEKL come from the germline V gene. The CDR3 coding sequence is TGCGCCAGCAGCCAAGAGGACAGGGAATACAATGGGCAGCTATTC. Protein: CASSQEDREYNGQLF.

This clonotype appeared a few times. With a much larger clone just one base away, this may be a read error. The V and J genes are TRBV20-1 and TRBJ2-7, with D perhaps TRBD1 (6 bases). This CDR3 has 13 residues. Germline V gene sequence: CDR1 DFQATT, CDR2 SNEGSKA (reference sequence). The CDR3 loop is CSVRAPGAYEQYF. CDR3 coding DNA: TGCAGTGTTAGAGCACCAGGGGCCTACGAGCAGTACTTC.

The V call is TRBV20-1, the J call TRBJ2-1; D is perhaps TRBD2 (5 bases). This CDR3 is built from 14 residues. Germline-derived CDR1 and CDR2 are DFQATT and SNEGSKA (reference sequence). V lost 3 bases and J lost 12, with 21 bases in between. The CDR3 DNA reads as TGCAGTGCTAGCCGAGGGATAGGTGATCATGGGCAGTTCTTC. Translation gives CSASRGIGDHGQFF.

The V call is TRBV11-2, the J call TRBJ2-1; TRBD2 matches at 11 bases. The CDR3 is 15 amino acids. Germline V gives CDR1 SGHAT, CDR2 FQNNGV. CDR3 DNA: TGTGCGAGCGGCCAGAGACTAGCGGGAAACAATGAGCAGTTCTTC. It specifies CASGQRLAGNNEQFF.

This clonotype was recorded at least ten times. The CDR3, as DNA: TGCAGCGTTCGGGGGGGAGAGGGAGGTGGCACAGATACGCAGTATTTT. It encodes CSVRGGEGGGTDTQYF. J is TRBJ2-3 and V is TRBV29-1, with 8 bases aligning to TRBD2. The CDR3 sequence is 16 residues long. In germline, CDR1 is SQVTM, CDR2 ANQGSEA. The junction had 11 bases not matched to a gene; V was cut back by 5 bases and J by 1 base.

This clonotype was seen a few times. The chain is built from TRBV6-1 and TRBJ2-7; the D gene is possibly TRBD1 (6 bases). V lost 6 bases and J lost 3, with 15 bases in between. The germline V gene has CDR1 MNHNS and CDR2 SASEGT. The CDR3 is 14 residues long. For the CDR3, the DNA is TGTGCCAGCAGCGATACAGGGTTTCTCTACGAGCAGTACTTC. This sequence encodes CASSDTGFLYEQYF.

To note about this clonotype: This could be a read error, since a much larger clone is one nucleotide away. V gene TRBV12-3 or TRBV12-4 combines with J gene TRBJ2-2; tentative D call: TRBD2 (6 bases). Trimming shortened V by 6 bases and J by 4 bases, and 12 bases separated the two germline ends. CDR3 length: 14 residues. The CDR3 DNA is TGTGCCAGCAGCCCGGACGGGGGCACCGGGGAGCTGTTTTTT. This gives the protein CASSPDGGTGELFF.

In this sample, this clonotype turned up many times. The chain carries TRBV20-1 and TRBJ1-5; 7 positions match TRBD1. The germline V gene has CDR1 DFQATT and CDR2 SNEGSKA (reference sequence). J was trimmed by 2 bases and V by 1 base; bases with no gene match: 2. The CDR3 spans 14 residues. CDR3 in amino acids: CSARVGTGNQPQHF. The DNA for the CDR3 is TGCAGTGCTAGAGTCGGGACAGGCAATCAGCCCCAGCATTTT.

This clonotype was found many times. The rearrangement uses TRBV12-5 and TRBJ2-1, with TRBD2 identical over 10 bases. The CDR3 extends over 21 amino acids. V lost 0 bases to trimming and J lost 1 base; unmatched junction nucleotides: 15. Germline values: CDR1 LGHNT, CDR2 FRNRAP. CDR3 coding DNA: TGTGCTAGTGGTTTGGTATCGCCTAGCGGGAGTAGAGGGACATCCTACAATGAGCAGTTCTTC. This codes for CASGLVSPSGSRGTSYNEQFF.

The chain combines TRBV11-1 with TRBJ1-1; no definite D call. V was clipped by 8 bases and J by 0 bases, with 16 bases between them. The CDR3 sequence is 15 residues long. In germline, CDR1 is SGHAT, CDR2 FQDESV (reference sequence). In nucleotides, the CDR3 is TGTGCCAGCGGCTCAGCGCGAGGATTGAACACTGAAGCTTTCTTT. This sequence encodes CASGSARGLNTEAFF. The whole variable domain, remainder taken from reference TRBV11-1 and TRBJ1-1, is EAEVAQSPRYKITEKSQAVAFWCDPISGHATLYWYRQILGQGPELLVQFQDESVVDDSQLPKDRFSAERLKGVDSTLKIQPAELGDSAMYLCASGSARGLNTEAFFGQGTRLTVV.

A word on this clonotype: A much larger clone lies one base from this, so it may be a read error. The chain combines TRBV12-3 or TRBV12-4 with TRBJ2-7; D ambiguous. V lost 5 bases and J 4 bases, leaving 9 bases between the germline ends. This CDR3 has 12 residues. DNA for the CDR3: TGTGCCAGCAGTAGCAGGAGTTACGAGCAGTACTTC. Translation gives CASSSRSYEQYF.

This clonotype has just a few counts. V gene TRBV12-3 or TRBV12-4 combines with J gene TRBJ2-5; maybe TRBD1 (6 bases). This CDR3 has 14 residues. Trimming removed 4 bases at V and 4 bases at J, with 13 bases between. DNA of the CDR3: TGTGCCAGCAGTTCCACAGGGAGAAGAGAGACCCAGTACTTC. It is translated as CASSSTGRRETQYF.